This T cell receptor (beta chain) was identified in a study of T-cell memory formation after mild COVID-19. Broader study findings: The study found contracting CD4+ clones mainly in CM and EM and contracting CD8+ clones in EMRA. Some clones that responded turned up in pre-infection memory, which suggests that cross-reactive memory joined in. Day 15 to 85 contracting clones showed balanced CD4/CD8; later expanders leaned CD4+.

Using constant-segment primers, 5'RACE produced TCR alpha and TCR beta cDNA libraries carrying sample barcodes and UMIs. TCRdb redid the calling of the 5' RACE reads with MiXCR, one entry per CDR3 protein. The data hold 260,000 or so distinct CDR3 sequences, with roughly a sixth observed a single time. The CDR3 loop spans 15 amino acids. CDR1 and CDR2 from the germline V gene are SGHVS and FQNEAQ. V was pared by 0 bases and J by 6 bases, with 13 bases between. This clonotype was picked up many times. Its cognate antigen is unknown. This TCR derives from a man between 18 and 35 years old who had mild COVID-19 (a few samples of this study predate the infection). Cell type and time point are not known. The sequenced material came from PBMCs or a T cell subset sorted from them (not recorded which). This sequence joins TRBV7-8 and TRBJ2-3; tentatively, D is TRBD1 or TRBD2 (6 bases each). The CDR3 DNA is TGTGCCAGCAGCTTAGCCAAGGGGGGACGCGATACGCAGTATTTT. As protein: CASSLAKGGRDTQYF.